This T cell receptor beta chain comes out of a study of radiotherapy plus CTLA-4 blockade in lung cancer. About the study: The study recorded objective responses in 18% of patients and disease control in approximately 33%.

Profiling relied on immunoSEQ multiplex PCR, and the TCRdb table lists in-frame clones only, not all of them. Altogether about 33,000 clones are present, 70% to 90% being singletons, with the ten largest covering around 23%. Study-wide points: The best predictor of response was reported to be early blood T cell clone dynamics, with interferon-beta. Blood saw expansion of tumor-derived TCR clones after radiotherapy plus ipilimumab.

The CDR3 loop spans 14 amino acids. Between the trimmed V and J ends, which lost 3 bases and 3 bases, there was a span of 9 bases. Germline loops: CDR1 SNHLY, CDR2 FYNNEI. Details on this clone: The antigen is undetermined.

Treatment of patients with chemo-refractory metastatic non-small-cell lung cancer consisted of focal radiation plus CTLA-4 blockade with ipilimumab. This chain joins TRBV2 and TRBJ1-5; maybe TRBD1 (6 bases). Sequenced material: peripheral blood, taken from a patient treated with radiotherapy plus ipilimumab. The receptor was isolated from a human donor with non-small cell lung cancer that progressed on radiotherapy plus ipilimumab. The chain's CDR3 is CASSDWDNNQPQHF. CDR3 bases: TGTGCCAGCAGTGATTGGGACAACAATCAGCCCCAGCATTTT.